A selection of T cell receptor beta chains follows, all from one sample in a study of blood T cell repertoires in COVID-19. Profiling relied on immunoSEQ multiplex PCR, and the TCRdb table lists in-frame clones only, not all of them. This sample has about 400,000 clones, with roughly 90% found just once. The sample taken for sequencing was PBMCs or T cells enriched from blood (not recorded which). The receptors derive from a woman aged 25-40 years with acute COVID-19. Both conserved end residues are part of each CDR3. D genes are given only for firm matches. Clone sizes are given selectively: once, few, many, or a class where the clone is expanded.

CDR3nt	CDR3aa	d_gene	j_gene	v_gene	abundance
TGTGCCAGCAGTCGGGGGTGGAACACAGATACGCAGTATTTT	CASSRGWNTDTQYF	-	TRBJ2-3	TRBV28	few
TGTGCCAGCAGCCGACAGGGGGCTGGGGCCAACGTCCTGACTTTC	CASSRQGAGANVLTF	TRBD1	TRBJ2-6	TRBV6-5	-
TGTGCCAGCAGCGCCCTCGAGGGGGAGAGTGGAGATACGCAGTATTTT	CASSALEGESGDTQYF	-	TRBJ2-3	TRBV9	-
TGTGCCAGCAGTTCCCACCCTTCGGGGGGGCTACAAGAGACCCAGTACTTC	CASSSHPSGGLQETQYF	TRBD2	TRBJ2-5	TRBV27	-
TGTGCCAGCAGCCCATACTTGACTAGTATCGGCGAGCAGTACTTC	CASSPYLTSIGEQYF	-	TRBJ2-7	TRBV4-2	-
TGTGCCTGGAGTAGGGAACCGGGACAGCGGAACACTGAAGCTTTCTTT	CAWSREPGQRNTEAFF	TRBD1	TRBJ1-1	TRBV30	-
TGTGCCAGCGGACTGACTGGCTCCTACGAGCAGTACTTC	CASGLTGSYEQYF	-	TRBJ2-7	TRBV6-5	-
TGTGCCACCCGGGGGGAGGGGTTGGAGACCCAGTACTTC	CATRGEGLETQYF	TRBD2	TRBJ2-5	TRBV19	-
TGTGCCAGCAGCCCCGGGACAGGGGGCGCGGGAGGCTACACCTTC	CASSPGTGGAGGYTF	TRBD1	TRBJ1-2	TRBV2	-
TGCGCCAGCAGTGATGGGACAGAGTCCTACAATGAGCAGTTCTTC	CASSDGTESYNEQFF	TRBD1	TRBJ2-1	TRBV10-2	few
TGCGCCAGCAGCTTGTCCCCACAGGGATCCTCTGGAAACACCATATATTTT	CASSLSPQGSSGNTIYF	-	TRBJ1-3	TRBV5-1	once
TGTGCCAGCAGTCCCCGGACAGGGAGCGATTACAACTATGGCTACACCTTC	CASSPRTGSDYNYGYTF	TRBD1	TRBJ1-2	TRBV6-6	-
TGTGCCAGCAGCCAACGGAGACAGGGTTGTTTTGCGAACACCGGGGAGCTGTTTTTT	CASSQRRQGCFANTGELFF	TRBD1	TRBJ2-2	TRBV3-1/TRBV3-2	-
TGTGCCAGCAGCTCGCTAGCGGCAACCCCCACAGATACGCAGTATTTT	CASSSLAATPTDTQYF	TRBD2	TRBJ2-3	TRBV13	once
TGTGCCAGCAGCCCGCGGACAGGGCTTACCACCGGGGAGCTGTTTTTT	CASSPRTGLTTGELFF	TRBD1	TRBJ2-2	TRBV7-9	-
TGTGCCAGCAGCTTGTGGATCAGGACTGCCGGCCAAGAGACCCAGTACTTC	CASSLWIRTAGQETQYF	-	TRBJ2-5	TRBV5-5	-
TGTGCCAGCTCACCACCGGGGAGTGTTGCCCAGCATTTT	CASSPPGSVAQHF	-	TRBJ1-5	TRBV18	few
TGTGCCAGTAGTACTCCCTCGGGGGGGGCCCAAGAGACCCAGTACTTC	CASSTPSGGAQETQYF	TRBD2	TRBJ2-5	TRBV19	-
TGTGCCAGCAGCCCCCGGGACAGAACTTCTAACTATGGCTACACCTTC	CASSPRDRTSNYGYTF	TRBD1	TRBJ1-2	TRBV4-2	-
TGTGCCAGTAGTCCCCGGTGGGGGGGCGTCGGAAACACCATATATTTT	CASSPRWGGVGNTIYF	-	TRBJ1-3	TRBV19	once
TGTGCCAGCAGCCTTACAGGGATCTATGGCTACACCTTC	CASSLTGIYGYTF	-	TRBJ1-2	TRBV12-3/TRBV12-4	-
TGTGCCAGCCGAATGAGGGGGAGGGATAGCAATCAGCCCCAGCATTTT	CASRMRGRDSNQPQHF	-	TRBJ1-5	TRBV27	-
TGCGCCAGCAGCGCAACGACAGGGTACGACACTGAAGCTTTCTTT	CASSATTGYDTEAFF	TRBD1	TRBJ1-1	TRBV5-1	-
TGCGCCAGCAGCCAAGATCCCACTAACTATGGCTACACCTTC	CASSQDPTNYGYTF	-	TRBJ1-2	TRBV4-1	-
TGTGCCAGCTCACCAGCTCAGGTAGAGAACACTGAAGCTTTCTTT	CASSPAQVENTEAFF	-	TRBJ1-1	TRBV18	few
TGTGCCAGCAGCCTCGTCGGACAAATAAACTATGGCTACACCTTC	CASSLVGQINYGYTF	-	TRBJ1-2	TRBV7-9	-
TGTGCCTGGACAGAACAGGGCTACACTGAAGCTTTCTTT	CAWTEQGYTEAFF	-	TRBJ1-1	TRBV30	-
TGTGCCAGCGCGAAGACAGAAGCATATGGCTACACCTTC	CASAKTEAYGYTF	-	TRBJ1-2	TRBV5-4	-
TGTGCCAGCTCACCACCCACGACAAACTACGAGCAGTACTTC	CASSPPTTNYEQYF	-	TRBJ2-7	TRBV18	-
TGTGCCACCAGTGACCTGGTGCGGGGGGGCCAAAGTGAGCAGTTCTTC	CATSDLVRGGQSEQFF	TRBD2	TRBJ2-1	TRBV24-1	-
TGTGCCAGCAGCCCTCTCTCGGGGCGGGGGCAAGTGAACACTGAAGCTTTCTTT	CASSPLSGRGQVNTEAFF	-	TRBJ1-1	TRBV7-9	-
TGTGCCAGCAGCTTGACACCTAACACTGAAGCTTTCTTT	CASSLTPNTEAFF	-	TRBJ1-1	TRBV7-3	-
TGTGCCAGCAGCTACCCCCGGGATGTTAATTCACCCCTCCACTTT	CASSYPRDVNSPLHF	-	TRBJ1-6	TRBV6-5	-
TGTGCCAGCAGCTTATGGAACAGGGGGGGAAACACCATATATTTT	CASSLWNRGGNTIYF	TRBD1	TRBJ1-3	TRBV7-2	-
TGTGCCAGCTCACCAAATCAGCCGGGACAGGGAATCACCGGGGAGCTGTTTTTT	CASSPNQPGQGITGELFF	TRBD1	TRBJ2-2	TRBV18	-
TGCGCCAGCAGCCAAGAGGTAGGGGCAGGGGGTACAGGGCAGTTCTTC	CASSQEVGAGGTGQFF	TRBD1	TRBJ2-1	TRBV4-3	-
TGTGCCATCAGTGTCGGGACACCAGATTACTATGGCTACACCTTC	CAISVGTPDYYGYTF	-	TRBJ1-2	TRBV10-3	-
TGCGCCAGCAGCGTGGGGACTACGAACACCGGGGAGCTGTTTTTT	CASSVGTTNTGELFF	TRBD2	TRBJ2-2	TRBV5-1	-
TGTGCCAGCAGTTTGGCCAATCAGCCCCAGCATTTT	CASSLANQPQHF	-	TRBJ1-5	TRBV12-3/TRBV12-4	few
TGTGCCAGCAGCTTGAGGGGGCCTCTGGATACGCAGTATTTT	CASSLRGPLDTQYF	TRBD1	TRBJ2-3	TRBV7-3	-
TGTGCCAGCAGCGCGACCGGGACAGCCTGGAATGAGCAGTTCTTC	CASSATGTAWNEQFF	TRBD1	TRBJ2-1	TRBV9	-
TGTGCCAGCAGTTCTGCGGGACAGGGGGTTCGGGATGAAAAACTGTTTTTT	CASSSAGQGVRDEKLFF	TRBD1	TRBJ1-4	TRBV27	-
TGTGCCAGCAGCTTGGCAGGGTATTCCTACGAGCAGTACTTC	CASSLAGYSYEQYF	-	TRBJ2-7	TRBV5-6	-
TGTGCCTGGAGGAGATACACAGGGACCGGGGAGCTGTTTTTT	CAWRRYTGTGELFF	-	TRBJ2-2	TRBV30	-
TGTGCCAGCAGCCCCTCCGCGGGACAGAGAAATCAGCCCCAGCATTTT	CASSPSAGQRNQPQHF	TRBD1	TRBJ1-5	TRBV2	-
TGTGCCAGCAGCAAAGTTGACAGGGCCCCGAGACCTAATGAAAAACTGTTTTTT	CASSKVDRAPRPNEKLFF	-	TRBJ1-4	TRBV21-1	-
TGTGCCAGCAGCTCCCGAGGCTACGAGCAGTACTTC	CASSSRGYEQYF	-	TRBJ2-7	TRBV11-2	-
TGCGCCAGCAGCCTATTAGGGGAGAACACTGAAGCTTTCTTT	CASSLLGENTEAFF	-	TRBJ1-1	TRBV5-1	-